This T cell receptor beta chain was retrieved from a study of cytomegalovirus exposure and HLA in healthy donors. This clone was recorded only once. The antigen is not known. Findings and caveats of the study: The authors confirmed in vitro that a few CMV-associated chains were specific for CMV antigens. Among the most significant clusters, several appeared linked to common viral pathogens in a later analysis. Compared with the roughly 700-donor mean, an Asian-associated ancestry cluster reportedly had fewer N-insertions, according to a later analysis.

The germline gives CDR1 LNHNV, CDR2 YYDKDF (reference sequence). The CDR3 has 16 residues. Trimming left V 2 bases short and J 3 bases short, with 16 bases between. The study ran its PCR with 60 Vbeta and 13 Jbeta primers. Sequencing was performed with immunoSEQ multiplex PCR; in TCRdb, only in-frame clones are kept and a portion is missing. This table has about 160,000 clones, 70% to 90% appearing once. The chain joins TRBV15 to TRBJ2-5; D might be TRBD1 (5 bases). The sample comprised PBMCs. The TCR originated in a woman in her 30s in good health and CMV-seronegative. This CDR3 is CATSRSSVRGKETQYF. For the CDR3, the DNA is TGTGCCACCAGCAGATCAAGCGTTAGGGGAAAAGAGACCCAGTACTTC.